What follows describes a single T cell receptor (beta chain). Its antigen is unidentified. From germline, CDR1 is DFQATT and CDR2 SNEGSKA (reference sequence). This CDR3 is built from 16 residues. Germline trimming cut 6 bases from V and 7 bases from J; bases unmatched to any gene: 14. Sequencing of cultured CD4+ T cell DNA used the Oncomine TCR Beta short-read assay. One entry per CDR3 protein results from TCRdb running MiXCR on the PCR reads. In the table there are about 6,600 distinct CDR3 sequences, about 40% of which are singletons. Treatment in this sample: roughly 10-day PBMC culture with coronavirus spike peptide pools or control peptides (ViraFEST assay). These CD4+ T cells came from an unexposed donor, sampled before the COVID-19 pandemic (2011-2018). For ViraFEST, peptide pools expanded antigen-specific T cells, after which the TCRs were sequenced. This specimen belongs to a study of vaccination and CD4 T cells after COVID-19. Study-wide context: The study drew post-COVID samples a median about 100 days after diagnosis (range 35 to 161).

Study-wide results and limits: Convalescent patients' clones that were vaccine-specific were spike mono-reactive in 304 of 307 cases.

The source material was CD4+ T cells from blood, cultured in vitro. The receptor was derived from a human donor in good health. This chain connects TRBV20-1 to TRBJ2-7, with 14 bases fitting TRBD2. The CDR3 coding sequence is TGCAGTGCCCAAAATGGACTAGCGGGGGGCCGGGGGGAGCAGTACTTC. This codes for CSAQNGLAGGRGEQYF.